Listed here are 9 T cell receptor beta chains from one sample, sequenced in a study of T cell repertoires in cytomegalovirus infection. No antigen is known for these receptors. TCRdb reanalysed the reads using MiXCR and keeps one entry per CDR3 protein. This sample has around 750,000 distinct CDR3 sequences, with 32% found just once. This specimen consisted of cultured CD8+ T cells from PBMCs, obtained from culture after CMV antigen stimulation. The receptors stem from a human donor in good health (CMV status not recorded). Some clones in this sample may be carry-over from other donors' samples.

This chain's CDR3 is CASSAQGASTGELFF. Here the CDR3 DNA reads TGTGCCAGCAGCGCACAGGGGGCCAGCACCGGGGAGCTGTTTTTT. The rearrangement uses TRBV7-3 and TRBJ2-2; 9 bases line up with TRBD1. V lost 5 bases, J lost 4 bases, and 5 bases stayed unmatched. Germline loops: CDR1 SGHTA, CDR2 FQGTGA. The length of the CDR3 is 15 residues.

The chain combines TRBV4-2 with TRBJ2-5; a possible D gene is TRBD2 (6 bases). The CDR3 consists of 16 residues. The ends were cut back, 0 bases at V and 0 bases at J, with 11 bases in the middle. CDR1 and CDR2 from the germline V gene are LGHNA and YNFKEQ. The CDR3 DNA follows: TGTGCCAGCAGCCAAGAGACGGGGAGGTACCAAGAGACCCAGTACTTC. It yields the protein CASSQETGRYQETQYF.

The chain combines TRBV7-9 with TRBJ1-5; no definite D call. Germline loops: CDR1 SEHNR, CDR2 FQNEAQ (reference sequence). There are 15 residues in the CDR3. The ends were cut back, 2 bases at V and 2 bases at J, with 10 bases in the middle. CDR3 DNA: TGTGCCAGCAGCTTACAAGGGTACGGCAATCAGCCCCAGCATTTT. It translates to CASSLQGYGNQPQHF.

The V gene is TRBV20-1, the J gene TRBJ1-2, with unresolved D. This CDR3 is 13 amino acids long. Germline-derived CDR1 and CDR2 are DFQATT and SNEGSKA (reference sequence). V lost 1 base and J 2 bases, leaving 8 bases between the germline ends. The CDR3 loop reads CSARAIGNYGYTF. CDR3 coding DNA: TGCAGTGCTAGAGCCATTGGAAACTATGGCTACACCTTC.

This chain uses TRBV5-1 with TRBJ2-5; D possibly uses TRBD1 or TRBD2 (7 bases each). The CDR3 has 18 residues. Germline CDR1 is SGHRS and CDR2 is YFSETQ. Trimming pared 4 bases from V and 1 base from J, leaving 23 bases between. The CDR3 sequence: CASSPKGQPGGTQETQYF. The CDR3 DNA sequence: TGCGCCAGCAGCCCCAAGGGACAGCCCGGGGGGACCCAAGAGACCCAGTACTTC.

This clonotype was seen only once. The chain is built from TRBV15 and TRBJ2-5, with unresolved D. The CDR3 loop spans 15 amino acids. Germline loops: CDR1 LNHNV, CDR2 YYDKDF (reference sequence). Deletions cut 0 bases from V and 2 bases from J, with 10 bases between. This chain's CDR3 is CATSRDLGIQETQYF. The CDR3 region has the DNA TGTGCCACCAGCAGAGATCTGGGGATTCAAGAGACCCAGTACTTC.

This clonotype was seen more than once but under ten times. The chain has TRBV2 and TRBJ1-5; D is perhaps TRBD1 (5 bases). CDR3 length equals 13 residues. Germline CDR1 SNHLY, CDR2 FYNNEI. V gave up 8 bases and J gave up 6 bases, with 14 bases separating them. The CDR3 region has the DNA TGTGCCAGCGGGGGACGTGAAGGTCAGCCCCAGCATTTT. This encodes CASGGREGQPQHF.

Note on this clonotype: Given a much more abundant clone one base away, this may be a read error. The chain is built from TRBV20-1 and TRBJ2-6; D perhaps matches TRBD2 (6 bases). V gave up 8 bases and J gave up 0 bases, with 23 bases separating them. The germline V gene has CDR1 DFQATT and CDR2 SNEGSKA (reference sequence). This CDR3 is built from 18 residues. The CDR3 reads CSTSPSPAGLSGANVLTF. CDR3 bases: TGCAGTACTTCCCCCTCTCCAGCGGGCCTCTCTGGGGCCAACGTCCTGACTTTC.

This clonotype was counted a few times. V is TRBV7-9 and J is TRBJ1-1; 8 bases match TRBD1. The germline gives CDR1 SEHNR, CDR2 FQNEAQ (reference sequence). The CDR3 is 15 residues long. After removal of 1 base from V and 1 base from J, the junction contained 2 bases not matched to a gene. The CDR3 here is CASSLVQGENTEAFF. The CDR3 nucleotides read TGTGCCAGCAGCTTAGTACAGGGGGAGAACACTGAAGCTTTCTTT.